This T cell receptor (beta chain) appears in the sequencing data of a study of T cells in Graves' hyperthyroidism and ophthalmopathy (dated by TCRdb to 2018 to 2020). For context, the study as a whole: Peripheral blood samples were taken at the time of initial diagnosis, prior to any treatment. The paper reports TCR Vbeta CDR3 sequencing of roughly 140 peripheral blood samples: over 40 ophthalmopathy, under 80 hyperthyroidism and about 17 progressor patients. To identify TCR V-J signatures that set the groups apart, the researchers used a discovery cohort of 90 to 100 patients, made up of 43 with Graves' ophthalmopathy and 57 with stable Graves' hyperthyroidism. In addition, the study compared T-cell repertoires in thyroid tissue and in blood from roughly 6 Graves' hyperthyroidism patients. For training and testing, the 100 or so patients in the discovery cohort were randomly divided in a 7:3 ratio. Once sampling was done, hyperthyroidism patients were given methimazole at a starting dose of 30 mg daily, whereas ophthalmopathy patients were given high-dose intravenous methylprednisolone. Prospective prediction of ophthalmopathy was tested in an independent validation cohort of 18 hyperthyroidism patients and 17 patients who later progressed to ophthalmopathy.

The TCR beta CDR3 regions were amplified from the RNA transcripts. The TCR CDR3 was subjected to a first round of RT-PCR using the HTBI primer set and the Qiagen OneStep RT-PCR kit. Libraries were constructed in a second round of multiplex PCR, after which size selection and purification were carried out. Sequencing of the libraries was done on an Illumina HiSeq2000 using paired-end 100 bp reads. In the authors' own workflow: Raw data were processed with SOAPnuke, discarding reads with adapters, uncalled bases, mean Phred below 15, or no exact constant-primer or identifier match. COPE v1.2.5 was used to merge the high-quality paired reads, and each unique nucleotide sequence was defined as a clonotype. Clonotypes were aligned to IMGT TRBV, TRBD and TRBJ reference segments using MiTCR v1.1. Analysis was restricted to V-J combinations with a frequency above 0.0001, which covered 99% to 99.2% of repertoires. A TCS score was defined as the ratio of F50 (clonal expansion) to E x V (chaos), with BLOSUM62-based TCRdist applied between CDR3 peptides within each V-J. Welch's t-statistics and random forest reduced roughly 500 V-J features to 10 to 15, which were used in a naive Bayes classifier (R e1071). Through fastp at Q25 and MiXCR, TCRdb rebuilt clones from the public reads, retaining in-frame beta chains. Rows are combined by CDR3 protein, so each entry shows the most common genes and DNA. Clone size and V and J calls follow TCRdb, not the original study. Counted in this sample were around 600,000 distinct CDR3 sequences; about 15% of them appeared once. 9.5% to 15% of the sample is held by the ten biggest clonotypes.

Moderately to severely active disease, a Clinical Activity Score of at least 3, a NOSPECS grade of at least 4, and a duration under 3 months were present in ophthalmopathy patients. Patients with uncontrolled infections, other autoimmune diseases, pregnancy or lactation were excluded. Clinical symptoms, serum thyroxine and TRAb, thyroid ultrasound, and orbital computed tomography formed the basis for the diagnoses. PBMCs were isolated from approximately 10 ml of fresh peripheral blood by Ficoll-Paque density gradient centrifugation. Total RNA was extracted with Trizol reagent, and quality was checked on an Agilent 2100 Bioanalyzer. Many counts were recorded for this clonotype. The antigen it recognizes is unknown. No per-base quality is available; no much larger clone lies one base away. The junction carries 10 bases between V and J, which are trimmed by 7 bases and 3 bases respectively. Including the terminal cysteine and phenylalanine, the CDR3 comprises 14 residues. The kept DNA is CDR3 alone, 42 bases in frame from the first base. The germline V gene specifies SNHLY as CDR1 and FYNNEI as CDR2.

The study at large found these results: In validation, the model predicted progression to ophthalmopathy with around 71% sensitivity and less than 75% specificity, a median of approximately 6.7 months before onset. No statistical method was used to set the sample size in advance, and investigators knew the group allocation. Most expanded thyroid clonotypes (frequency above 0.001) were also detected in blood, suggesting blood repertoires may reflect thyroid immune responses. In cross-validation, a model built on a 13 V-J signature told ophthalmopathy apart from stable hyperthyroidism with 87.88% sensitivity and approximately 84% specificity, and in testing the same model reached 80%/75%.

This clonotype was sampled from a woman aged 45-60 years with Graves' ophthalmopathy. The chain was built from TRBV2 and TRBJ2-6; the D segment may tentatively be TRBD1 or TRBD2, each giving 5 matched bases. Sequencing input: blood. The CDR3 region has the sequence CASIGAGGANVLTF. The bases read TGTGCCAGCATCGGGGCGGGTGGGGCCAACGTCCTGACTTTC.